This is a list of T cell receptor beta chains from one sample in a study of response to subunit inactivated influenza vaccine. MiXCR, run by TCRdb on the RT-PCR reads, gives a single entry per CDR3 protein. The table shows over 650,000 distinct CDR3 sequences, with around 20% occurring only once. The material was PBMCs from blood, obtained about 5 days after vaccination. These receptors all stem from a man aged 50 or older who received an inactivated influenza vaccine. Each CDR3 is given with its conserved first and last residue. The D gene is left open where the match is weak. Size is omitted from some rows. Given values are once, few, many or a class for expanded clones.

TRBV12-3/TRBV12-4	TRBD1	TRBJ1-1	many	TGTGCCAGCAGTCGGACAGGGCTTGGTGAGACTGAAGCTTTCTTT	CASSRTGLGETEAFF
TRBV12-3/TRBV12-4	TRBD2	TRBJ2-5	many	TGTGCCAGCAGTTCGACTAGCGGGCGCAGTCCCCAGTACTTC	CASSSTSGRSPQYF
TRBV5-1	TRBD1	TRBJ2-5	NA	TGCGCCAGCAGTTCGGGGACAGTTACTCAAGAGACCCAGTACTTC	CASSSGTVTQETQYF
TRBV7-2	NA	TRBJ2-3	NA	TGTGCCAGCAGCTTAGCGCGCGCGGGGGATACGCAGTATTTT	CASSLARAGDTQYF
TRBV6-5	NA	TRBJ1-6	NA	TGTGCCAGCAGTTACGGCCCTCGAGGGAATTCACCCCTCCACTTT	CASSYGPRGNSPLHF
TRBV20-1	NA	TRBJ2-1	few	TGCAGTGCTAGAGATCACCGACTTTCCTACAATGAGCAGTTCTTC	CSARDHRLSYNEQFF
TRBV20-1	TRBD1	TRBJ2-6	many	TGCAGTGCTTCGACAGGGGACAGCTCTCCTGGGGCCAACGTCCTGACTTTC	CSASTGDSSPGANVLTF
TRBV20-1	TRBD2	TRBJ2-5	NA	TGCAGTGCTCGGGTGGGAGGGCCTGGAGAGACCCAGTACTTC	CSARVGGPGETQYF
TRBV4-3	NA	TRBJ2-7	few	TGCGCCAGCAGCCAAGAACTACCCTCCTACGAGCAGTACTTC	CASSQELPSYEQYF
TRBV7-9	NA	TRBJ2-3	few	TGTGCCAGCAGCCCCGGAGCTAGCGGCACAGATACGCAGTATTTT	CASSPGASGTDTQYF
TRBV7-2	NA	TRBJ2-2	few	TGTGCCAGCAGCTTAAACCCGCGGGGCGCGGCCGGGGAGCTGTTTTTT	CASSLNPRGAAGELFF
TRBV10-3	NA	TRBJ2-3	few	TGTGCCATCAGACAAGCCTCGGGGAGAGGCACAGATACGCAGTATTTT	CAIRQASGRGTDTQYF
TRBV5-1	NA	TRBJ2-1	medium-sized	TGCGCCAGCAGCCCCGACACGTCCTACAATGAGCAGTTCTTC	CASSPDTSYNEQFF
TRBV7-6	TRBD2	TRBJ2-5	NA	TGTGCCAGCAGCCCCATCCAGCGGGGGGGCGGGGAGACCCAGTACTTC	CASSPIQRGGGETQYF
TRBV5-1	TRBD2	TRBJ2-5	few	TGCGCCAGCAGCTTGGCGGCTAGCGGAACCAAAGAGACCCAGTACTTC	CASSLAASGTKETQYF
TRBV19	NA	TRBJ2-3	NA	TGTGCCAGTAGTATAGATGGTTGGTCCACAGATACGCAGTATTTT	CASSIDGWSTDTQYF
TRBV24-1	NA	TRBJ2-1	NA	TGTGCCACCAGTGATGAAAGCTCCTACAATGAGCAGTTCTTC	CATSDESSYNEQFF
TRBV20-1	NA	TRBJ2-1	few	TGCAGTGCTAGAGCGGGAGTCGGCAATGAGCAGTTCTTC	CSARAGVGNEQFF
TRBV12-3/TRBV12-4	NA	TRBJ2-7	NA	TGTGCCAGCCGTGGGGACCCGACCCCCGAGCAGTACTTC	CASRGDPTPEQYF
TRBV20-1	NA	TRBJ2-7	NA	TGCAGTGCTAGAGATCAAACCTACGAGCAGTACTTC	CSARDQTYEQYF
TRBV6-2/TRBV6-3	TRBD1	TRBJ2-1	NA	TGTGCCAGCAGCCTCACCCGGGACAGGCCCTACAATGAGCAGTTCTTC	CASSLTRDRPYNEQFF
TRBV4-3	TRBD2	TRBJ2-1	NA	TGCGCCAGCAGCCAAGAATTCAGCGGGAGGGCCTTCCGGTTCTTC	CASSQEFSGRAFRFF